This T cell receptor beta chain comes out of a study of human T cells and chemical hapten exposure. Across the whole study: Diphenylcyclopropenone was applied weekly to patients' scalps across the approximately 24-week study.

This CDR3 is 13 amino acids long. V dropped 0 bases and J dropped 8 bases, with 11 bases sitting between them. Germline lookup yields CDR1 SGDLS and CDR2 YYNGEE. TCRdb redid the calling of the RACE reads with MiXCR, one entry per CDR3 protein. The sample lists under 200,000 distinct CDR3 sequences; about 15% were seen once. This clonotype was recorded a few times. Time point in this sample: patch test 1, 2 weeks after DPC sensitization. Treatment defined: therapeutic diphenylcyclopropenone sensitization with weekly scalp DPC. This specimen consisted of whole blood, obtained in connection with sensitization to the hapten diphenylcyclopropenone (DPC). The chain is built from TRBV9 and TRBJ1-2; TRBD1 might be the D (5 bases). The TCR comes from a woman in her twenties or thirties with alopecia areata. Some clones in this sample may be carry-over from other donors' samples. CDR3: CASSVEVGRGYTF. CDR3 nucleotide sequence: TGTGCCAGCAGCGTAGAAGTGGGACGAGGCTACACCTTC.